These T cell receptor beta chains were read from a single sample in a study of technical replicates of blood from several donors. Assay used: immunoSEQ multiplex PCR; TCRdb lists only in-frame clones, some missing. The sample contains about 83,000 clones, around 92% of which appear only once. Sequencing was carried out using T cells isolated from PBMCs. These receptors came from a human donor in good health. CDR3s include the opening cysteine and the closing phenylalanine or tryptophan. D genes are given only for firm matches. A clone size is listed for some rows: how often the clone was seen (once, few, many), or a class if it is expanded.

j_call clone_size d_call v_call cdr3_aa cdr3_nt
TRBJ1-6 - - TRBV11-2 CASSFRGLGSSPLHF TGTGCCAGCAGCTTCAGGGGTCTCGGTAGTTCACCCCTCCACTTT
TRBJ1-6 - - TRBV7-9 CASNSGSYNSPLHF TGTGCCAGCAACTCAGGCTCCTATAATTCACCCCTCCACTTT
TRBJ1-5 - - TRBV29-1 CSVGQGNQPQHF TGCAGCGTTGGACAGGGCAATCAGCCCCAGCATTTT
TRBJ2-2 - TRBD2 TRBV27 CASSSTGTSGRENTGELFF TGTGCCAGCAGTTCGACCGGGACTAGCGGGAGGGAGAACACCGGGGAGCTGTTTTTT
TRBJ2-5 once TRBD2 TRBV14 CASSQDLQTSGGQTQYF TGTGCCAGCAGCCAAGATCTTCAGACTAGCGGGGGGCAGACCCAGTACTTC
TRBJ2-3 - - TRBV7-9 CASLIQGLTDTQYF TGTGCCAGCCTCATCCAGGGTCTAACAGATACGCAGTATTTT
TRBJ1-4 - TRBD1 TRBV14 CASSQEGTGAYNEKLFF TGTGCCAGCAGCCAAGAGGGGACAGGGGCGTATAATGAAAAACTGTTTTTT
TRBJ2-3 - - TRBV30 CAWSFKDTQYF TGTGCCTGGAGTTTTAAAGATACGCAGTATTTT
TRBJ2-7 - - TRBV29-1 CSVEVDPYEQYF TGCAGCGTTGAGGTAGATCCCTACGAGCAGTACTTC
TRBJ1-2 - TRBD1 TRBV4-1 CASSQVQGGGYTF TGCGCCAGCAGCCAAGTTCAGGGGGGAGGCTACACCTTC
TRBJ2-2 - - TRBV4-1 CASSRGGQNTGELFF TGCGCCAGCAGCCGGGGGGGACAGAACACCGGGGAGCTGTTTTTT
TRBJ2-3 - - TRBV29-1 CSVRHPTDTQYF TGCAGCGTTCGACACCCCACAGATACGCAGTATTTT
TRBJ1-1 - - TRBV5-5 CASSLEEIRGGTEAFF TGTGCCAGCAGCTTGGAGGAGATCAGGGGCGGAACTGAAGCTTTCTTT
TRBJ1-4 - - TRBV6-6 CASSYGTRANNEKLFF TGTGCCAGCAGTTACGGGACAAGGGCCAATAATGAAAAACTGTTTTTT
TRBJ2-7 - TRBD2 TRBV5-1 CASSLASGSTYEQYF TGCGCCAGCAGCTTGGCAAGCGGGAGCACCTACGAGCAGTACTTC
TRBJ2-7 - - TRBV7-2 CASSRQRATYEQYF TGTGCCAGCAGCCGTCAGCGGGCCACCTACGAGCAGTACTTC
TRBJ1-5 - - TRBV28 CASSLLNLRGLDNQPQHF TGTGCCAGCAGTTTATTAAATCTCAGGGGTTTGGACAATCAGCCCCAGCATTTT
TRBJ2-1 - - TRBV27 CATPFVYHNEQFF TGTGCCACCCCTTTCGTCTACCACAATGAGCAGTTCTTC
TRBJ1-3 once TRBD1 TRBV6-1 CASSDRYSLDRAEPGNTIYF TGTGCCAGCAGTGACCGGTATTCACTGGACAGGGCGGAACCTGGAAACACCATATATTTT
TRBJ2-7 - TRBD1 TRBV13 CASSRTGGDEQYF TGTGCCAGCAGCCGGACAGGGGGCGACGAGCAGTACTTC
TRBJ2-7 - - TRBV20-1 CSASPYEQYF TGCAGTGCCTCCCCCTACGAGCAGTACTTC
TRBJ1-1 few - TRBV11-2 CASRRIQAIEAFF TGTGCCAGCAGAAGAATTCAGGCGATTGAAGCTTTCTTT
TRBJ2-1 - TRBD1 TRBV11-2 CASSSILTGAGKQFF TGTGCCAGCAGCTCCATACTGACAGGGGCGGGAAAGCAGTTCTTC
TRBJ2-3 - - TRBV7-9 CASSSQGGDTQYF TGTGCCAGCAGCTCACAGGGGGGGGATACGCAGTATTTT
TRBJ2-7 - TRBD1 TRBV2 CASNLQGATYEQYF TGTGCCAGCAATTTGCAGGGGGCCACCTACGAGCAGTACTTC
TRBJ1-4 - TRBD1 TRBV15 CATSRGQGKSNEKLFF TGTGCCACCAGCCGCGGACAGGGGAAATCAAATGAAAAACTGTTTTTT
TRBJ1-4 - TRBD1 TRBV7-8 CASSPETGVSEKLFF TGTGCCAGCAGCCCCGAGACAGGGGTGAGCGAAAAACTGTTTTTT
TRBJ2-7 - - TRBV27 CASSFSVLYEQYF TGTGCCAGCAGTTTCTCGGTCCTCTACGAGCAGTACTTC